This TCR beta chain emerged from a study of T cells after yellow fever vaccination (dated by TCRdb to about 2019). Some background on the complete study: The SMART-Seq v4 Ultra Low Input RNA kit was used to prepare libraries from fractions with low cell numbers. To track T-cell clones before and after primary and booster YFV17D yellow fever vaccination, bulk TCR alpha and beta repertoires were sequenced longitudinally. The cohort comprised two healthy male donors, one aged 18 to 29 and one aged 30 to 40 years. Blood was collected at multiple timepoints before and after primary and secondary immunization, and bulk PBMC replicates and cell subsets were isolated.

This specimen's treatment or condition label, per the study, means: live attenuated yellow fever vaccine strain. PBMCs were isolated from peripheral blood using a standard Ficoll-Paque protocol. Dynabeads CD4 and CD8 positive selection kits were used to isolate the CD4 and CD8 T-cell fractions. RNA was extracted with TriZol from bulk PBMCs, CD4 and CD8 fractions, and dextramer-positive and dextramer-negative fractions. The paper as a whole reports these results and caveats: Only a couple of donors were included in the study, so the extent to which the findings can be generalized is limited. Computational filtering was required because FACS-sorted repertoires could contain abundant contaminating clonotypes from the bulk population. A small fraction of clonotypes showed up in both the CD4 and CD8 compartments, probably as a result of convergent recombination. The secondary T-cell response was weaker than the primary response but faster, peaking on day 5 instead of day 15. After the booster, most clones that had expanded after primary vaccination were detected again (around 95% of CD4 and 88% of CD8), suggesting broad maintenance of memory.

This clonotype came up a few times. Its cognate antigen has yet to be identified. Per-nucleotide qualities are absent, and no much larger clonotype sits a single base away. TCR cDNA was synthesized by 5'RACE template switching, which introduced a universal primer site and unique molecular identifiers. cDNA synthesis was primed from both the TCR alpha and TCR beta constant segments. Library amplification involved two PCR steps, and the second step added sample barcodes and sequencing adapters. Libraries were sequenced on Illumina HiSeq 2500 (2x100 bp) or NovaSeq (2x150 bp). From the authors' description of their analysis: Reads were demultiplexed and collapsed into UMI consensus sequences with MIGEC, and V(D)J alignment was performed with MiXCR. Using edgeR on replicate PBMC samples, clonotypes were called vaccine-responding if FDR was below 0.01 and the log2 fold change was above 5 up to day 15. CD4 or CD8 identity was assigned to each bulk clonotype according to whether the clonotype was present at higher abundance in the sequenced CD4 repertoire or the sequenced CD8 repertoire. Using fastp trimming at Q25 and MiXCR clonotype assembly, TCRdb reanalyzed the public sequencing data and kept in-frame beta chains. All rows with the same CDR3 protein become a single entry with the most common DNA and genes. The V and J calls and clone size come from TCRdb's table, not from the authors' own analysis. The sample profile shows approximately 260,000 distinct CDR3 sequences; 13% of them were found once. The ten largest clonotypes hold about 0.54% of the sample.

The clonotype originates from a man aged 25 to 40 who received the YFV17D yellow fever vaccine. Sequences were derived from CD4+ T cells sorted from PBMCs, sampled 45 days after the yellow fever booster vaccination.

The CDR3 reads CASSTDSSGAETQYF. The nucleotides read TGTGCCAGCAGCACCGACAGTAGTGGGGCAGAGACCCAGTACTTC. The chain is made from TRBV7-9 and TRBJ2-5, and possibly TRBD1, on 5 matching bases. For CDR1 and CDR2, the germline V gene (reference sequence) lists SEHNR and FQNEAQ. From the cysteine up to the phenylalanine, the CDR3 has a length of 15 residues. Just CDR3 DNA is preserved here, 45 bases in frame from base 1. V drops 5 bases and J drops 4 bases, leaving 17 bases in between.